Detailed here is one TCR beta chain. The antigen is unknown. This CDR3 is built from 12 residues. CDR1 and CDR2 (germline): SQVTM, ANQGSEA. V lost 8 bases and J 3 bases, leaving 13 bases between the germline ends. The data derive from a study of Ad26.COV2.S vaccination and SARS-CoV-2 variants. Assay used: immunoSEQ multiplex PCR; TCRdb lists only in-frame clones, some missing. The profile shows fewer than 55,000 clones, approximately 83% of them singletons. Study observations and caveats: Total T cell responses, in the TCR breadth and depth analyses, may have been underestimated.

The sample here was peripheral blood, taken after recovery from COVID-19. The chain links TRBV29-1 to TRBJ1-1; perhaps TRBD1 as D (5 bases). This receptor was obtained from a human donor who had recovered from COVID-19. CDR3 bases: TGCAGCTCTATTATAGGGGACACTGAAGCTTTCTTT. Its translation: CSSIIGDTEAFF.